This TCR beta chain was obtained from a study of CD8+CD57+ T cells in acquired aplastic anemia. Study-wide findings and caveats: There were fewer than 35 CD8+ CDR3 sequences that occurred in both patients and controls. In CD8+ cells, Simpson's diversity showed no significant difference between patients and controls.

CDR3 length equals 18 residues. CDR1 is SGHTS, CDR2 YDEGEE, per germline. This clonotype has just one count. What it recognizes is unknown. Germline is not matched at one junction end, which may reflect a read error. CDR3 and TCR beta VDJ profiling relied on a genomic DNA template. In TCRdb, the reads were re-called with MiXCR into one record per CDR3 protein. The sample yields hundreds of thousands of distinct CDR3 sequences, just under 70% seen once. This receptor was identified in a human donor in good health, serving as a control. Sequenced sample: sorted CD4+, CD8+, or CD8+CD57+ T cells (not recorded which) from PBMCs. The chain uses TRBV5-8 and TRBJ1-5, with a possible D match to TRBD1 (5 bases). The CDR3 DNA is TGCGCCAGCAGCTTCCGGACCCGGGGGGAGATGAGCAATCAGCCCCAGCATTTT. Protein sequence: CASSFRTRGEMSNQPQHF.